The rows below give T cell receptor beta chains drawn from one sample of a study of cytomegalovirus exposure and HLA in healthy donors. The protocol was immunoSEQ multiplex PCR, while the TCRdb copy is restricted to in-frame clones and leaves out a portion. The sample contains about 110,000 clones, about three quarters of which appear only once. What was sequenced was PBMCs. These receptors were collected from a woman aged 55-69 years in good health and CMV-seropositive. Each CDR3 is given with its conserved first and last residue. The D gene is left open where the match is weak. Expanded clones are given a class, and other clones once, few, many or no size at all.

J	D	V	size	CDR3	DNA
TRBJ1-4	-	TRBV28	-	CASSFGGRTNEKLFF	TGTGCCAGCAGTTTTGGGGGCAGAACTAATGAAAAACTGTTTTTT
TRBJ2-3	-	TRBV7-9	-	CASLVQGVGDTQYF	TGTGCCAGCTTAGTACAGGGAGTCGGAGATACGCAGTATTTT
TRBJ2-1	TRBD2	TRBV27	-	CASNMAAGTEQFF	TGTGCCAGCAACATGGCAGCGGGGACTGAGCAGTTCTTC
TRBJ2-3	-	TRBV7-2	-	CASSFRTGSEMIHTQYF	TGTGCCAGCAGCTTCAGAACCGGGTCGGAGATGATTCATACGCAGTATTTT
TRBJ2-7	TRBD2	TRBV11-2	-	CASSITAGTSGFHSYEQYF	TGTGCCAGCAGCATAACAGCGGGGACTAGCGGGTTCCATTCCTACGAGCAGTACTTC
TRBJ1-1	-	TRBV18	-	CASSPEGPLDGPEVAFF	TGTGCCAGCTCCCCGGAGGGACCGCTCGATGGTCCTGAAGTAGCTTTCTTT
TRBJ2-1	-	TRBV18	once	CASSPYREGEQFF	TGTGCCAGCTCACCGTACAGGGAAGGTGAGCAGTTCTTC
TRBJ1-3	-	TRBV6-6	-	CASRSRWGPSGNTIYF	TGTGCCAGCAGATCCCGATGGGGCCCATCTGGAAACACCATATATTTT
TRBJ1-3	-	TRBV7-9	-	CSSRFDAGSLESTIYF	TGTTCCAGCAGATTCGACGCAGGGTCTCTGGAAAGCACCATATATTTT
TRBJ2-7	TRBD2	TRBV7-9	-	CASRGTSGSSPYEQYF	TGTGCCAGCAGAGGGACTAGCGGGAGTAGCCCCTACGAGCAGTACTTC
TRBJ2-7	-	TRBV7-2	-	CASSLGGRVDEQYF	TGTGCCAGCAGCTTAGGCGGCAGGGTTGACGAGCAGTACTTC
TRBJ1-1	-	TRBV19	-	CASMTTGMNTEAFF	TGTGCCAGTATGACGACAGGCATGAACACTGAAGCTTTCTTT
TRBJ1-1	-	TRBV19	-	CASISKVGRNTEAFF	TGTGCCAGTATAAGCAAGGTTGGGAGGAACACTGAAGCTTTCTTT
TRBJ1-2	TRBD1	TRBV7-2	-	CASSTGQGNGYTF	TGTGCCAGCAGCACGGGACAGGGGAATGGCTACACCTTC
TRBJ2-1	-	TRBV4-2	-	CASSQASALYNEQFF	TGTGCCAGCAGCCAAGCTAGCGCCCTATACAATGAGCAGTTCTTC
TRBJ1-1	TRBD1	TRBV18	once	CASAQGGNTEAFF	TGTGCCAGCGCCCAGGGGGGGAACACTGAAGCTTTCTTT
TRBJ1-1	TRBD1	TRBV6-1	-	CASSARTGMNTEAFF	TGTGCCAGCAGCGCAAGGACAGGGATGAACACTGAAGCTTTCTTT
TRBJ1-5	-	TRBV19	-	CASSQQDNQPQHF	TGTGCCAGTAGTCAACAGGACAATCAGCCCCAGCATTTT
TRBJ1-2	-	TRBV7-9	-	CASSPAAEDYGYTF	TGTGCCAGCAGCCCCGCGGCAGAGGACTATGGCTACACCTTC
TRBJ1-1	-	TRBV6-5	-	CASSYSKGGYTEAFF	TGTGCCAGCAGTTACTCGAAGGGGGGGTACACTGAAGCTTTCTTT
TRBJ2-7	-	TRBV19	-	CASSIVAADEQYF	TGTGCCAGTAGTATAGTGGCGGCGGACGAGCAGTACTTC
TRBJ2-2	-	TRBV27	-	CASTPGSARDTGELFF	TGTGCCAGCACCCCAGGATCCGCGAGGGACACCGGGGAGCTGTTTTTT
TRBJ2-2	TRBD1	TRBV19	-	CASSERQGVAGELFF	TGTGCCAGTAGTGAGAGACAGGGGGTTGCCGGGGAGCTGTTTTTT
TRBJ1-3	-	TRBV21-1	-	CASSKGGGPGNTIYF	TGTGCCAGCAGCAAAGGAGGGGGCCCTGGAAACACCATATATTTT